The sequence of this TCR beta chain was determined in a study of blood T cell repertoires in COVID-19. The assay was immunoSEQ multiplex PCR, and TCRdb's table has in-frame clones only and misses some. This sample carries approximately 120,000 clones, around nine tenths of them seen once, and the ten largest clones take about 1.6%. This CDR3 comprises 13 residues. Germline-derived CDR1 and CDR2 are MNHEY and SVGAGI. V shed 6 bases, J shed 9 bases, and the junction held 4 bases outside the gene matches. This clonotype originated in a human donor in a cohort sampled during active COVID-19. The V call is TRBV6-5, the J call TRBJ1-6, with 8 bases identical to TRBD1. The sequenced sample was peripheral blood. The CDR3, as DNA: TGTGCCAGCAGCTACAGGGGGGGTTCACCCCTCCACTTT. Residues: CASSYRGGSPLHF.